This entry lists 25 T cell receptor beta chains sequenced from one sample in a study of blood T cell repertoires in COVID-19. Sequenced by immunoSEQ multiplex PCR; TCRdb stores in-frame clones only, minus some. Found here are over 200,000 clones, 82% of them singletons; the top ten hold over 9.5%. The specimen sequenced was peripheral blood. These receptors all come from a woman between 35 and 50 years old with acute or convalescent COVID-19.

The V call is TRBV6-5, the J call TRBJ2-7; D possibly corresponds to TRBD2 (5 bases). Trimming stripped 6 bases from V and 0 bases from J, with 15 bases between. This CDR3 is built from 15 residues. CDR1 MNHEY and CDR2 SVGAGI come from the germline V gene. CDR3 residues: CASRFRGRDSYEQYF. The CDR3 coding sequence is TGTGCCAGCAGATTTCGGGGTCGTGACTCCTACGAGCAGTACTTC.

This chain joins TRBV11-2 and TRBJ1-4; 8 bases fit TRBD1. The V gene end was trimmed by 2 bases and the J gene end by 6 bases; junction bases not matched to a gene: 5. The V gene's germline CDR1 is SGHAT and CDR2 FQNNGV. The CDR3 totals 15 residues. This CDR3 reads CASSLNRGDYEKLFF. The CDR3 nucleotides are TGTGCCAGCAGCTTAAACAGGGGGGATTATGAAAAACTGTTTTTT.

The rearrangement uses TRBV6-6 and TRBJ2-2, with 10 nucleotides matching TRBD2. Germline V lookup: CDR1 MNHNY, CDR2 SVGAGI (reference sequence). CDR3 length equals 18 residues. V lost 5 bases and J lost 4; bases outside the gene matches: 13. The CDR3 sequence is CASSHLGAGGPATGELFF. The CDR3 bases are TGTGCCAGCAGTCACCTCGGAGCGGGGGGGCCGGCCACCGGGGAGCTGTTTTTT.

This clone was seen only once. This chain links TRBV10-2 with TRBJ2-2; 7 nucleotides align to TRBD1. Germline loops: CDR1 WSHSY, CDR2 SAAADI. The CDR3 is made up of 16 amino acids. With V trimmed by 1 base and J by 3 bases, 5 bases remained unmatched. The chain's CDR3 is CASSEFNRGYTGELFF. CDR3 DNA: TGCGCCAGCAGTGAGTTTAACAGGGGTTACACCGGGGAGCTGTTTTTT.

The sample holds a few counts of this clone. The chain has TRBV5-1 and TRBJ2-7; TRBD2 matches 8 bases. V lost 4 bases, J lost 0 bases, and 6 bases stayed unmatched. The CDR3 runs to 15 residues. CDR1 is SGHRS, CDR2 YFSETQ, per germline. This CDR3 is CASSPGLGNSYEQYF. The CDR3 coding sequence is TGCGCCAGCAGCCCGGGACTAGGGAACTCCTACGAGCAGTACTTC. Drawing the rest from reference TRBV5-1 and TRBJ2-7, the complete variable domain is KAGVTQTPRYLIKTRGQQVTLSCSPISGHRSVSWYQQTPGQGLQFLFEYFSETQRNKGNFPGRFSGRQFSNSRSEMNVSTLELGDSALYLCASSPGLGNSYEQYFGPGTRLTVT.

The CDR3 DNA is TGTGCCAGCAGCCAAGAATTTGAGATTGAAGCTTTCTTT. Translated: CASSQEFEIEAFF. The rearrangement links TRBV14 to TRBJ1-1; D is uncertain. Germline CDR1 and CDR2: SGHDN and FVKESK. CDR3 size: 13 residues. Trimming removed 0 bases from V and 7 bases from J, with 9 bases in between.

V usage is TRBV7-9 and J usage is TRBJ2-1; 8 nucleotides line up with TRBD2. From germline, CDR1 is SEHNR and CDR2 FQNEAQ (reference sequence). J lost 10 bases, V lost 4 bases, and 6 bases had no gene match. CDR3 length: 13 residues. DNA for the CDR3: TGTGCCAGCAGCTCTGCGAGCGGGAGCGAGCAGTTCTTC. Translating it yields CASSSASGSEQFF.

The chain is built from TRBV5-6 and TRBJ2-1, with D perhaps matching TRBD2 (6 bases). V lost 3 bases and J 4 bases, leaving 17 bases between the germline ends. The CDR3 consists of 16 residues. Germline V CDR1 and CDR2: SGHDT, YYEEEE. The CDR3 bases are TGTGCCAGCAGCTCATTAAACCGGGACTTTTACAATGAGCAGTTCTTC. Residues: CASSSLNRDFYNEQFF.

This clone has just a few counts. The CDR3 protein is CASSLGAGLDNSPLHF. The CDR3 DNA follows: TGTGCCAGCAGCTTGGGGGCAGGGTTGGACAATTCACCCCTCCACTTT. The V call is TRBV5-4, the J call TRBJ1-6, with D perhaps matching TRBD1 (5 bases). This CDR3 region has 16 residues. Deletions cut 0 bases from V and 7 bases from J, with 14 bases between. Germline V gene data show CDR1 as SGHNT and CDR2 as YYREEE (reference sequence).

This rearrangement joins TRBV6-2 or TRBV6-3 to TRBJ2-3, with 9 bases matching TRBD2. V shed 5 bases, J shed 1 base, and the junction held 7 bases outside the gene matches. CDR1 is MNHEY and CDR2 is SVGEGT in the germline V gene. This CDR3 is built from 16 residues. CDR3 DNA sequence: TGTGCCAGCAGTCTTTCTTTAGCGGGAGGCACAGATACGCAGTATTTT. This encodes CASSLSLAGGTDTQYF.

The chain joins TRBV16 to TRBJ1-6; a possible D gene is TRBD1 (5 bases). Trimming removed 2 bases from V and 8 bases from J, with 13 bases in between. CDR1 and CDR2 (germline): KGHSY, FQNENV. The CDR3 spans 15 residues. CDR3 sequence: CASSQRGRVDSPLHF. The CDR3 DNA sequence: TGTGCCAGCAGCCAAAGGGGCAGGGTCGATTCACCCCTCCACTTT.

This chain uses TRBV18 with TRBJ1-1; tentative D call: TRBD1 (5 bases). This CDR3 has 20 residues. V gave up 1 base and J gave up 0 bases, with 24 bases separating them. Germline CDR1 reads KGHSH; CDR2 reads LQKENI. The DNA of the CDR3 is TGTGCCAGCTCACCACTAACAGGTCTCCCTGCCCCTGGCATGAACACTGAAGCTTTCTTT. This translates into CASSPLTGLPAPGMNTEAFF.

This clone was counted a few times. The chain uses TRBV5-8 and TRBJ2-7, with 8 bases lining up with TRBD1. Per the germline V gene, CDR1 is SGHTS and CDR2 is YDEGEE. J gave up 0 bases and V 1 base, and 6 bases lay outside the gene matches. This CDR3 is built from 16 residues. CDR3 DNA sequence: TGTGCCAGCAGCTTGACCGGACAGGGCGTCTCCTACGAGCAGTACTTC. Translating gives CASSLTGQGVSYEQYF. The full variable domain, its missing parts supplied by reference TRBV5-8 and TRBJ2-7, is EAGVTQSPTHLIKTRGQQATLRCSPISGHTSVYWYQQALGLGLQFLLWYDEGEERNRGNFPPRFSGRQFPNYSSELNVNALELEDSALYLCASSLTGQGVSYEQYFGPGTRLTVT.

This chain connects TRBV11-3 to TRBJ2-1; no clear D gene. Germline V gene lookup returns CDR1 SGHNT and CDR2 YENEEA. The CDR3 loop spans 13 amino acids. Trimming pared 4 bases from V and 7 bases from J, leaving 11 bases between. The CDR3 is CASSSSIGNEQFF. As DNA, the CDR3 is TGTGCCAGCAGCTCTAGTATCGGGAATGAGCAGTTCTTC. Complete variable domain (other parts from reference TRBV11-3 and TRBJ2-1): EAGVVQSPRYKIIEKKQPVAFWCNPISGHNTLYWYLQNLGQGPELLIRYENEEAVDDSQLPKDRFSAERLKGVDSTLKIQPAELGDSAVYLCASSSSIGNEQFFGPGTRLTVL.

The CDR3 DNA sequence: TGCAGCGTCCGGTTGGCGGGTGGCGGTATGGACTATGGCTACACCTTC. This encodes CSVRLAGGGMDYGYTF. The V and J genes are TRBV29-1 and TRBJ1-2; D is unresolved. CDR1 and CDR2 from the germline V gene are SQVTM and ANQGSEA. V shed 6 bases and J shed 3 bases, with 23 bases lying between them. CDR3 size: 16 residues.

This clone was found once. V is TRBV3-1 (or the pseudogene TRBV3-2) and J is TRBJ2-3, with TRBD2 matching over 8 bases. The CDR3 extends over 18 amino acids. J gave up 0 bases and V 4 bases, and 12 bases lay outside the gene matches. Germline V gene lookup returns CDR1 LGHDT and CDR2 YNNKEL (reference sequence). The CDR3 here is CASSRLGPTSGSTDTQYF. In DNA, the CDR3 is TGTGCCAGCAGCCGCCTAGGGCCCACTAGCGGAAGCACAGATACGCAGTATTTT.

The V and J genes are TRBV30 and TRBJ1-3; 11 bases are a match to TRBD1. The CDR3 runs to 15 residues. CDR1 and CDR2 from the germline V gene are GTSNPN and SVGIG (reference sequence). V was clipped by 3 bases and J by 3 bases; unmatched bases: 4. For the CDR3, the DNA is TGTGCCTGGAGCGGGGGACAGGGGGATGGAAACACCATATATTTT. It specifies CAWSGGQGDGNTIYF.

The rearrangement links TRBV6-1 to TRBJ2-7; 11 bases match TRBD2. V was clipped by 4 bases and J by 5 bases; unmatched bases: 10. Looked up from germline, CDR1 is MNHNS and CDR2 is SASEGT. The CDR3 consists of 16 residues. CDR3 in amino acids: CASSGDSGRALNEQYF. The CDR3 DNA reads TGTGCCAGCAGTGGGGATAGCGGGAGGGCCCTCAACGAGCAGTACTTC.

The V gene is TRBV11-1, the J gene TRBJ2-3; 9 bases are a match to TRBD2. Germline CDR1 is SGHAT and CDR2 is FQDESV (reference sequence). Trimming took 4 bases from V and 0 from J; bases not matched to a gene: 2. The CDR3 has 15 residues. CDR3 amino acids: CASSSSGDSTDTQYF. DNA of the CDR3: TGTGCCAGCAGCTCTAGCGGGGATAGCACAGATACGCAGTATTTT.

This clone has more than one count but fewer than ten. The genes are TRBV5-6 and TRBJ1-2; 7 bases are a match to TRBD1. CDR3 length equals 14 residues. Trimming removed 0 bases from V and 4 bases from J; junction bases left unmatched: 3. In germline, CDR1 is SGHDT, CDR2 YYEEEE. The CDR3 sequence: CASSLGDSGYGYTF. The CDR3 DNA is TGTGCCAGCAGCTTGGGGGACAGCGGCTATGGCTACACCTTC. The full variable domain, its missing parts supplied by reference TRBV5-6 and TRBJ1-2, is DAGVTQSPTHLIKTRGQQVTLRCSPKSGHDTVSWYQQALGQGPQFIFQYYEEEERQRGNFPDRFSGHQFPNYSSELNVNALLLGDSALYLCASSLGDSGYGYTFGSGTRLTVV.

This clone was counted between two and nine times. The chain carries TRBV10-3 and TRBJ2-1; 9 bases fit TRBD1. CDR1 and CDR2 (germline): ENHRY, SYGVKD. Trimming cost V 2 bases and J 4 bases; bases outside gene matches: 3. The CDR3 has 15 residues. The CDR3 DNA is TGTGCCATCAGTGAGACCGGACAGGGGTACAATGAGCAGTTCTTC. This codes for CAISETGQGYNEQFF.

This chain connects TRBV5-1 to TRBJ2-1, with D possibly matching TRBD2 (7 bases). V was cut by 0 bases and J by 7 bases, with 11 bases left in between. CDR3 length: 14 amino acids. Germline CDR1 is SGHRS and CDR2 is YFSETQ. The CDR3: CASSLVEGGNEQFF. In DNA form, the CDR3 reads TGCGCCAGCAGCTTGGTGGAGGGGGGGAATGAGCAGTTCTTC. The full variable domain, its missing parts supplied by reference TRBV5-1 and TRBJ2-1, is KAGVTQTPRYLIKTRGQQVTLSCSPISGHRSVSWYQQTPGQGLQFLFEYFSETQRNKGNFPGRFSGRQFSNSRSEMNVSTLELGDSALYLCASSLVEGGNEQFFGPGTRLTVL.

The CDR3 protein is CASSVLPSGGAHEQFF. The CDR3 region has the DNA TGTGCCAGCAGCGTACTCCCTAGCGGGGGGGCCCATGAGCAGTTCTTC. The chain links TRBV9 to TRBJ2-1; 12 bases are a match to TRBD2. After removal of 1 base from V and 8 bases from J, the junction contained 7 bases not matched to a gene. This CDR3 has 16 amino acids. CDR1 and CDR2 (germline): SGDLS, YYNGEE.

This clone is a singleton in its sample. The V and J genes are TRBV7-9 and TRBJ1-5; no reliable D call. This CDR3 is 12 amino acids long. The V gene's germline CDR1 is SEHNR and CDR2 FQNEAQ (reference sequence). The V gene lost 1 base and the J gene lost 7 bases, with 5 bases spanning the gap. The CDR3 loop is CASSLGGQPQHF. In DNA form, the CDR3 reads TGTGCCAGCAGCTTAGGAGGGCAGCCCCAGCATTTT.

V gene TRBV12-5 combines with J gene TRBJ2-1; D unresolved. Deletions cut 2 bases from V and 7 bases from J, with 9 bases between. This CDR3 has 13 amino acids. The germline CDR1 and CDR2 sequences are LGHNT and FRNRAP. The CDR3 region has the DNA TGTGCTAGTGGTTTGCTCGGTGAAAATGAGCAGTTCTTC. Protein sequence: CASGLLGENEQFF.